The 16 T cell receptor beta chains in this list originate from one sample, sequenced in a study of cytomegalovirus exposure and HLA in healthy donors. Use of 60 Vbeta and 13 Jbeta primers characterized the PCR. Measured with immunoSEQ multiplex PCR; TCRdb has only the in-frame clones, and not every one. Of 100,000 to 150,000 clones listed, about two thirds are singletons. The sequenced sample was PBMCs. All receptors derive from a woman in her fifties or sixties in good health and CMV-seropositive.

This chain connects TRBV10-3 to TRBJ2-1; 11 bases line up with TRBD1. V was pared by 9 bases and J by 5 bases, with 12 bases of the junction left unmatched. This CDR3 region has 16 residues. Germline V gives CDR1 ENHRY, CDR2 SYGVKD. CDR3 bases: TGTGCCATTACTCCGGGACAGGGGGTAATGGACAATGAGCAGTTCTTC. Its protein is CAITPGQGVMDNEQFF.

Here the CDR3 reads CASSFGGAGTGELFF. Here the CDR3 DNA reads TGTGCCAGCAGCTTCGGGGGGGCCGGCACCGGGGAGCTGTTTTTT. V gene TRBV7-2 combines with J gene TRBJ2-2, with 8 bases aligning to TRBD2. Germline V gene sequence: CDR1 SGHTA, CDR2 FQGNSA. The CDR3 totals 15 residues. Losses at the gene ends were 3 bases for V and 4 bases for J; bases not matched to a gene: 4.

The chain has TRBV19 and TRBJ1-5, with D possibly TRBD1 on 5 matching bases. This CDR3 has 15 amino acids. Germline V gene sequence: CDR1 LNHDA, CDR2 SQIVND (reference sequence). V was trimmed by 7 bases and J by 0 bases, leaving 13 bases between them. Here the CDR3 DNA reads TGTGCCAGTACCGCGGGGGACCGTAGCAATCAGCCCCAGCATTTT. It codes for CASTAGDRSNQPQHF.

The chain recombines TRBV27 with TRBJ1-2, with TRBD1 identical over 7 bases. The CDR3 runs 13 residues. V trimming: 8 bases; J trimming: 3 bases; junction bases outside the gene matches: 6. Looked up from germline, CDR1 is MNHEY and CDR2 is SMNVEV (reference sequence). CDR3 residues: CASRQGSHYGYTF. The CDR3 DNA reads TGTGCCAGCCGACAGGGTAGTCACTATGGCTACACCTTC.

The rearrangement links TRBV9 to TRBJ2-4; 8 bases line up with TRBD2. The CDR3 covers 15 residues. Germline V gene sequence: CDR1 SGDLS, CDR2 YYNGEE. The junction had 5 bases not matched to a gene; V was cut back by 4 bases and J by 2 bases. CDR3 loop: CASSTGGATKNIQYF. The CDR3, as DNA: TGTGCCAGCAGCACCGGGGGGGCAACCAAAAACATTCAGTACTTC.

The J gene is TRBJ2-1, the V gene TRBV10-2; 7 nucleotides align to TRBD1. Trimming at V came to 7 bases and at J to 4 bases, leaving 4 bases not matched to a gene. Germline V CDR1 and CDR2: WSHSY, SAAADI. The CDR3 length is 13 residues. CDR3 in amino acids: CASNPGQYNEQFF. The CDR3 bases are TGCGCCAGCAATCCGGGACAGTACAATGAGCAGTTCTTC.

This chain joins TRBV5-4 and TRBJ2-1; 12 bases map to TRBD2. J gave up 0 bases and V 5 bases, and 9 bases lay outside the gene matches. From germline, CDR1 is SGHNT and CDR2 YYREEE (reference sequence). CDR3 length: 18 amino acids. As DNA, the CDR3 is TGTGCCAGCAGGCCAGGACTAGCGGGGAAGAGCTCCTACAATGAGCAGTTCTTC. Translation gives CASRPGLAGKSSYNEQFF.

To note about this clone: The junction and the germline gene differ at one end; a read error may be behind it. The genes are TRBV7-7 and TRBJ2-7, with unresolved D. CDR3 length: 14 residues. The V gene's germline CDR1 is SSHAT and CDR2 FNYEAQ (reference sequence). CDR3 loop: CASSLGVSAGEQYF. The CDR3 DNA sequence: TGTGCTAGCAGCTTAGGAGTCTCGGCAGGCGAGCAGTACTTC.

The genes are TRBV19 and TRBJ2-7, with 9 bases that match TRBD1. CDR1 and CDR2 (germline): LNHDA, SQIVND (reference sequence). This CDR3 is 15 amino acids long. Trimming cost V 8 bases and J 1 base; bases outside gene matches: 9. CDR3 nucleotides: TGTGCCAGTGGAAGGGGACAGGGTGCGTCCTACGAGCAGTACTTC. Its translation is CASGRGQGASYEQYF. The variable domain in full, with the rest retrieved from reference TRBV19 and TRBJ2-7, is DGGITQSPKYLFRKEGQNVTLSCEQNLNHDAMYWYRQDPGQGLRLIYYSQIVNDFQKGDIAEGYSVSREKKESFPLTVTSAQKNPTAFYLCASGRGQGASYEQYFGPGTRLTVT.

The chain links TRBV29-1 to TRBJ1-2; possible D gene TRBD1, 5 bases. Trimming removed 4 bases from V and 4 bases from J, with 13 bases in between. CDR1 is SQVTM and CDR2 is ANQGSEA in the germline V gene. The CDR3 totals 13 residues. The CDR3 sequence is CSVGGGQGYGYTF. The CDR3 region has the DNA TGCAGCGTTGGGGGAGGGCAGGGCTATGGCTACACCTTC.

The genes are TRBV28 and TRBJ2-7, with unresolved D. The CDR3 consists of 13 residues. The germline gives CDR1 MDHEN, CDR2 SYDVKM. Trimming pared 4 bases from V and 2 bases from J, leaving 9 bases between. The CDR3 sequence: CASSSGSAYEQYF. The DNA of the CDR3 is TGTGCCAGCAGTTCTGGCAGCGCCTACGAGCAGTACTTC.

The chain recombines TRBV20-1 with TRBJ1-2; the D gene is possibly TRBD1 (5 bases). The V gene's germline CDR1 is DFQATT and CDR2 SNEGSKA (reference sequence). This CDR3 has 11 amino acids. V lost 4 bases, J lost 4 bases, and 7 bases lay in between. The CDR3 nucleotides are TGCAGTGCTACAGGGATCTATGGCTACACCTTC. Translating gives CSATGIYGYTF.

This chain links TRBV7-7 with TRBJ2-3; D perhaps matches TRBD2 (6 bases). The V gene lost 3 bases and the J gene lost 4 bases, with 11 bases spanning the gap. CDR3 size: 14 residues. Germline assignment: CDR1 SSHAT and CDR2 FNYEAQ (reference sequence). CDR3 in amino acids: CASSLGGRADTQYF. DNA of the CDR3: TGTGCCAGCAGCTTGGGGGGTAGGGCAGATACGCAGTATTTT.

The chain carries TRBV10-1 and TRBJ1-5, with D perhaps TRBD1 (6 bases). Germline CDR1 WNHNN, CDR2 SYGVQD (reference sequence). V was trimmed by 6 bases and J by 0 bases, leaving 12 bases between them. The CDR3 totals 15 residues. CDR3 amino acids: CASRVQGYSNQPQHF. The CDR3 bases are TGCGCCAGCAGGGTACAGGGTTATAGCAATCAGCCCCAGCATTTT.

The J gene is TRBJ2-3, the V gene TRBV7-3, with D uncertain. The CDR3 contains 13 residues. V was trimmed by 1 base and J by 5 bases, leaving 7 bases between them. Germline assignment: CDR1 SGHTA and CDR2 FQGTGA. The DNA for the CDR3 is TGTGCCAGCAGCTTAATTTCGGTAGATACGCAGTATTTT. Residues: CASSLISVDTQYF.

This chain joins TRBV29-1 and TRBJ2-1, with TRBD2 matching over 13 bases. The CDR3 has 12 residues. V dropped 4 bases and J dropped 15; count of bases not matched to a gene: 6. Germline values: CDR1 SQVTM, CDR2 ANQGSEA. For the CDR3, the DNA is TGCAGCGTTGGAGGACTAGCGGGGGTGTTGTTCTTC. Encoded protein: CSVGGLAGVLFF.